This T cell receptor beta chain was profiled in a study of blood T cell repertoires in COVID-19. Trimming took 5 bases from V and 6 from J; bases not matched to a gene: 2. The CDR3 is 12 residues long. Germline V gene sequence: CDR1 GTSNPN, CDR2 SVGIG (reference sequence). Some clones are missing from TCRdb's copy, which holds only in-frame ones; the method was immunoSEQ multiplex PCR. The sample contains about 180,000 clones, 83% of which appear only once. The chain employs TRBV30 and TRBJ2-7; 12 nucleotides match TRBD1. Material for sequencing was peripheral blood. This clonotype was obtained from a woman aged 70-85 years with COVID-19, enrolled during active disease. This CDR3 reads CAWGTGGAEQYF. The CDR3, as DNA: TGTGCCTGGGGGACAGGGGGCGCCGAGCAGTACTTC. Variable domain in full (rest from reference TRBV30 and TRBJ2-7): SQTIHQWPATLVQPVGSPLSLECTVEGTSNPNLYWYRQAAGRGLQLLFYSVGIGQISSEVPQNLSASRPQDRQFILSSKKLLLSDSGFYLCAWGTGGAEQYFGPGTRLTVT.